These 12 T cell receptor beta chains came from one sample sequenced in a study of CD4+ T cells in melanoma. The data were produced by immunoSEQ multiplex PCR, yet TCRdb's version contains in-frame clones alone and is incomplete. The repertoire holds about 15,000 clones, roughly three fifths seen once, with roughly 16% in the top ten. Material: cells from a culture (not recorded whether cultured in vitro). These receptors were collected from a human donor with melanoma.

The chain joins TRBV13 to TRBJ2-5; TRBD2 is a possible D gene (5 bases). V lost 4 bases and J lost 5, with 14 bases in between. In germline, CDR1 is PRHDT, CDR2 FYEKMQ (reference sequence). This CDR3 spans 14 amino acids. CDR3 DNA: TGTGCCAGCAGCTCCGTAGCTAGCAGTGAGACCCAGTACTTC. Protein: CASSSVASSETQYF.

The V call is TRBV5-1, the J call TRBJ1-6; 9 nucleotides align to TRBD1. The CDR3 extends over 19 amino acids. In germline, CDR1 is SGHRS, CDR2 YFSETQ. J was trimmed by 8 bases and V by 1 base; bases with no gene match: 16. This CDR3 reads CASSLRTGELGFGDSPLHF. CDR3 in DNA: TGCGCCAGCAGCTTGCGGACAGGGGAGCTGGGATTCGGAGATTCACCCCTCCACTTT.

J is TRBJ2-3 and V is TRBV7-2; D call uncertain. The CDR3 spans 11 residues. V was cut by 2 bases and J by 6 bases, with 3 bases left in between. The germline gives CDR1 SGHTA, CDR2 FQGNSA. The CDR3 DNA is TGTGCCAGCAGCTTATTGGATACGCAGTATTTT. This translates into CASSLLDTQYF.

The chain couples TRBV7-8 to TRBJ1-4; 10 positions agree with TRBD1. CDR3 length: 14 residues. Per the germline V gene, CDR1 is SGHVS and CDR2 is FQNEAQ. V lost 8 bases to trimming and J lost 7 bases; unmatched junction nucleotides: 7. The DNA for the CDR3 is TGTGCCAGCGGCAGGACAGGGGGGACTGAAAAACTGTTTTTT. It is translated as CASGRTGGTEKLFF.

A few counts support this clone. V is TRBV18 and J is TRBJ2-7; D is ambiguous. This CDR3 has 13 amino acids. CDR1 is KGHSH, CDR2 LQKENI, per germline. The V and J ends lost 2 bases and 5 bases respectively, with 10 bases between them. CDR3 nucleotide sequence: TGTGCCAGCTCACCAGGTCTCCAGAACGAGCAGTACTTC. Amino acid sequence: CASSPGLQNEQYF.

The chain couples TRBV7-9 to TRBJ2-3; no clear D gene. In germline, CDR1 is SEHNR, CDR2 FQNEAQ (reference sequence). V was trimmed by 5 bases and J by 0 bases, leaving 9 bases between them. The CDR3 extends over 14 amino acids. The CDR3 DNA reads TGTGCCAGCAGCCCGCAGGTTAGCACAGATACGCAGTATTTT. It encodes CASSPQVSTDTQYF.

The chain couples TRBV13 to TRBJ1-2; D is perhaps TRBD1 (6 bases). Looked up from germline, CDR1 is PRHDT and CDR2 is FYEKMQ (reference sequence). The CDR3 has 14 residues. Trimming pared 4 bases from V and 5 bases from J, leaving 14 bases between. The CDR3 region is CASSSLTGRYGYTF. The CDR3 nucleotides read TGTGCCAGCAGCTCCTTGACAGGCAGATATGGCTACACCTTC. Combining the CDR3 with reference TRBV13 and TRBJ1-2 gives the whole variable domain AAGVIQSPRHLIKEKRETATLKCYPIPRHDTVYWYQQGPGQDPQFLISFYEKMQSDKGSIPDRFSAQQFSDYHSELNMSSLELGDSALYFCASSSLTGRYGYTFGSGTRLTVV.

The rearrangement joins TRBV21-1 to TRBJ1-5; TRBD1, the table's D call, lacks a check against the DNA. TRBV21-1 is a recognized pseudogene. CDR3 size: 16 residues. DNA for the CDR3: TGTGCCAGCAGCGCCCTTTTAAGGGACACTAATCAGCCCCAGCATTTT. Translated, it gives CASSALLRDTNQPQHF.

The chain recombines TRBV6-1 with TRBJ1-5; 8 bases map to TRBD1. The CDR3 spans 13 residues. Germline CDR1 and CDR2: MNHNS and SASEGT. After removal of 5 bases from V and 6 bases from J, the junction contained 3 bases not matched to a gene. Here the CDR3 DNA reads TGTGCCAGCAGTACAGGGGGAGGTCAGCCCCAGCATTTT. Protein: CASSTGGGQPQHF.

The genes are TRBV5-1 and TRBJ2-1, with D tentatively TRBD1 (6 bases). CDR3 length: 16 amino acids. Trimming shortened V by 7 bases and J by 1 base, and 18 bases separated the two germline ends. Germline-derived CDR1 and CDR2 are SGHRS and YFSETQ. The CDR3 sequence is CASGTRGPGSYNEQFF. In nucleotides, the CDR3 is TGCGCCAGCGGGACCAGGGGCCCAGGATCCTACAATGAGCAGTTCTTC.

V and J are TRBV10-3 and TRBJ1-5; a possible D gene is TRBD1 (6 bases). The CDR3 extends over 18 amino acids. Germline V CDR1 and CDR2: ENHRY, SYGVKD. The V end was cut by 0 bases, the J end by 0 bases, with 15 bases between. The CDR3 DNA is TGTGCCATCAGTGAGTCTTACAGGGCCTATTATAGCAATCAGCCCCAGCATTTT. Its protein is CAISESYRAYYSNQPQHF.

This chain joins TRBV5-4 and TRBJ1-6; D is possibly TRBD1 (5 bases). V was cut by 4 bases and J by 13 bases, with 15 bases left in between. This CDR3 contains 13 residues. Germline V gene lookup returns CDR1 SGHNT and CDR2 YYREEE (reference sequence). The CDR3 DNA sequence: TGTGCCAGCAGCGACGTTGGGACGGGGCCCCTCCACTTT. Translating gives CASSDVGTGPLHF.